The 22 T cell receptor beta chains below all came from one sample that was sequenced in a study of blood T cell repertoires in COVID-19. Libraries were prepared by immunoSEQ multiplex PCR; TCRdb keeps only in-frame clonotypes and omits some of them. The sample lists 90,000 to 95,000 clones; around 88% were seen once. Sequenced sample: peripheral blood. Receptor source: a woman aged 65 to 85 with acute or convalescent COVID-19.

V gene TRBV7-9 combines with J gene TRBJ2-5; D is possibly TRBD2 (7 bases). The CDR3 has 14 amino acids. CDR1 is SEHNR and CDR2 is FQNEAQ in the germline V gene (reference sequence). Trimming stripped 3 bases from V and 9 bases from J, with 17 bases between. The CDR3 nucleotides read TGTGCCAGCAGCTTGGGGGGGCCCTCGTCGCCCCAGTACTTC. It encodes CASSLGGPSSPQYF.

The chain links TRBV2 to TRBJ1-4; 7 positions match TRBD1. V dropped 6 bases and J dropped 4; count of bases not matched to a gene: 14. Germline lookup yields CDR1 SNHLY and CDR2 FYNNEI. The CDR3 totals 17 residues. In nucleotides, the CDR3 is TGTGCCAGCAGGTGGGGCTCAGGGGGATCCGTTAATGAAAAACTGTTTTTT. Translation gives CASRWGSGGSVNEKLFF.

On this clone: A read error may produce the germline difference seen at one junction end. The chain couples TRBV6-6 to TRBJ2-5; D is possibly TRBD2 (6 bases). Looked up from germline, CDR1 is MNHNY and CDR2 is SVGAGI (reference sequence). The length of the CDR3 is 16 residues. The CDR3 loop is CASMGGLVRNSETKYF. In nucleotides, the CDR3 is TGTGCCAGCATGGGAGGCTTGGTCAGAAATTCCGAGACCAAGTACTTC.

The chain couples TRBV27 to TRBJ1-5; the match to TRBD1 covers 7 bases. J gave up 3 bases and V 5 bases, and 4 bases lay outside the gene matches. The germline V gene encodes CDR1 MNHEY and CDR2 SMNVEV (reference sequence). CDR3 length: 14 residues. The CDR3 reads CASSKTGFNQPQHF. For the CDR3, the DNA is TGTGCCAGCAGTAAGACAGGGTTCAATCAGCCCCAGCATTTT.

V gene TRBV7-5 combines with J gene TRBJ2-7; the table calls TRBD1, which could not be checked here. TRBV7-5 is listed as a pseudogene. The CDR3 is 12 amino acids. CDR3 nucleotide sequence: TGTGTCAGAAGATTAGAGGGGGCTAACACCTACTTC. Residues: CVRRLEGANTYF.

The chain is built from TRBV5-5 and TRBJ2-7, with D possibly matching TRBD2 (6 bases). V lost 4 bases to trimming and J lost 4 bases, with 21 bases between them. This CDR3 region has 16 residues. The germline CDR1 and CDR2 sequences are SGHKS and YYEKEE (reference sequence). The DNA of the CDR3 is TGTGCCAGCAGCCCCCCCGCTAGCGCCAGGAAATACGAGCAGTACTTC. Its translation: CASSPPASARKYEQYF.

By proportion, this clone is medium-sized (0.01 to 0.1%). CDR3 DNA sequence: TGTGCCAGCAGGCACTGGGCCGATACGCAGTATTTT. This codes for CASRHWADTQYF. The rearrangement uses TRBV12-3 or TRBV12-4 and TRBJ2-3, with D unclear. The CDR3 has 12 residues. Trimming stripped 6 bases from V and 6 bases from J, with 10 bases between.

The chain is built from TRBV19 and TRBJ2-3; possibly TRBD1 for D (5 bases). The CDR3 is 13 amino acids. Germline V gene data show CDR1 as LNHDA and CDR2 as SQIVND (reference sequence). V lost 6 bases and J 5 bases, leaving 12 bases between the germline ends. Written as DNA, the CDR3 is TGTGCCAGTAGCCCCATCAGGGTAGATACGCAGTATTTT. Amino acids: CASSPIRVDTQYF.

V is TRBV5-1 and J is TRBJ2-1; 7 nucleotides line up with TRBD1. Losses at the gene ends were 4 bases for V and 5 bases for J; bases not matched to a gene: 12. CDR1 is SGHRS and CDR2 is YFSETQ in the germline V gene. This CDR3 spans 16 amino acids. The CDR3 nucleotides are TGCGCCAGCAGCGACACAGGGGTCGGTTGGGACAATGAGCAGTTCTTC. Protein sequence: CASSDTGVGWDNEQFF.

The rearrangement joins TRBV11-2 to TRBJ1-1, with 9 positions matching TRBD1. Germline V gene sequence: CDR1 SGHAT, CDR2 FQNNGV. CDR3 length equals 17 residues. Trimming cost V 4 bases and J 0 bases; bases outside gene matches: 9. CDR3 protein: CASSSWTGDTMNTEAFF. The DNA of the CDR3 is TGTGCCAGCAGCTCATGGACAGGGGATACCATGAACACTGAAGCTTTCTTT.

The CDR3 DNA sequence: TGTGCCAGTAGTAATAACACGCTAGCCAAAAACATTCAGTACTTC. This translates into CASSNNTLAKNIQYF. The rearrangement joins TRBV19 to TRBJ2-4, with D uncertain. The CDR3 is 15 amino acids. Deletions cut 4 bases from V and 0 bases from J, with 10 bases between. CDR1 LNHDA and CDR2 SQIVND come from the germline V gene (reference sequence). The full variable domain, completed using reference TRBV19 and TRBJ2-4, is DGGITQSPKYLFRKEGQNVTLSCEQNLNHDAMYWYRQDPGQGLRLIYYSQIVNDFQKGDIAEGYSVSREKKESFPLTVTSAQKNPTAFYLCASSNNTLAKNIQYFGAGTRLSVL.

The chain recombines TRBV6-5 with TRBJ1-1, with 8 bases aligning to TRBD1. This CDR3 spans 13 amino acids. Germline assignment: CDR1 MNHEY and CDR2 SVGAGI. V trimming: 6 bases; J trimming: 7 bases; junction bases outside the gene matches: 7. CDR3 in amino acids: CASRATGGIEAFF. The CDR3 nucleotides read TGTGCCAGCAGGGCCACAGGGGGTATTGAAGCTTTCTTT.

The chain recombines TRBV18 with TRBJ2-1; 7 nucleotides line up with TRBD1. The trim removed 2 bases at V and 10 bases at J, leaving 5 bases unmatched. The CDR3 has 13 residues. The germline V gene encodes CDR1 KGHSH and CDR2 LQKENI. CDR3 nucleotides: TGTGCCAGCTCACCAGGACAGGCCACCGAGCAGTTCTTC. It encodes CASSPGQATEQFF.

This clone was seen only once. The J gene is TRBJ1-1, the V gene TRBV13; 7 positions match TRBD1. In germline, CDR1 is PRHDT, CDR2 FYEKMQ (reference sequence). Trimming removed 4 bases from V and 8 bases from J; junction bases left unmatched: 10. The CDR3 totals 14 residues. CDR3 residues: CASSSRQGAAEAFF. CDR3 DNA: TGTGCCAGCAGCTCCCGACAGGGCGCCGCGGAAGCTTTCTTT.

This chain uses TRBV18 with TRBJ2-7; TRBD1 is a possible D gene (5 bases). V was pared by 2 bases and J by 4 bases, with 12 bases between. The CDR3 contains 14 residues. Germline V lookup: CDR1 KGHSH, CDR2 LQKENI. The CDR3: CASSPAGLNYEQYF. In nucleotides, the CDR3 is TGTGCCAGCTCACCAGCAGGGCTGAATTACGAGCAGTACTTC.

CDR3 in DNA: TGCGCCAGCAGCTCAACTAGCGGGGGGGCCGGTACGCAGTATTTT. Protein: CASSSTSGGAGTQYF. V usage is TRBV5-1 and J usage is TRBJ2-3, with 13 bases lining up with TRBD2. CDR3 size: 15 residues. J gave up 8 bases and V 3 bases, and 6 bases lay outside the gene matches. The germline V gene has CDR1 SGHRS and CDR2 YFSETQ.

The chain is built from TRBV5-1 and TRBJ2-7, with D uncertain. The CDR3 covers 15 residues. Trimming shortened V by 1 base and J by 2 bases, and 13 bases separated the two germline ends. The V gene's germline CDR1 is SGHRS and CDR2 YFSETQ. The CDR3 DNA follows: TGCGCCAGCAGCTTGTTGGCAGGTACCCCCTACGAGCAGTACTTC. This encodes CASSLLAGTPYEQYF.

The V and J genes are TRBV24-1 and TRBJ1-1, with D tentatively TRBD1 (6 bases). CDR1 KGHDR and CDR2 SFDVKD come from the germline V gene. Trimming took 3 bases from V and 0 from J, leaving 7 bases between them. The CDR3 covers 14 residues. CDR3 in amino acids: CATSDAGVNTEAFF. CDR3 nucleotide sequence: TGTGCCACCAGTGATGCAGGGGTGAACACTGAAGCTTTCTTT.

This clone was seen a handful of times. J is TRBJ1-1 and V is TRBV6-5; a weak D match, TRBD1 (6 bases). This CDR3 is 14 amino acids long. The germline V gene has CDR1 MNHEY and CDR2 SVGAGI. The V end lost 5 bases, the J end lost 1 base, and 11 bases lay between the germline ends. This CDR3 reads CASSHREGNTEAFF. The CDR3 DNA reads as TGTGCCAGCAGTCACAGGGAAGGGAACACTGAAGCTTTCTTT.

The genes are TRBV6-5 and TRBJ2-1; 7 nucleotides agree with TRBD2. The CDR3 has 16 amino acids. Germline loops: CDR1 MNHEY, CDR2 SVGAGI. V gave up 2 bases and J gave up 0 bases; unmatched junction bases: 4. In DNA, the CDR3 is TGTGCCAGCAGTTACAGGAGCGGGGCCTCCTACAATGAGCAGTTCTTC. Translated: CASSYRSGASYNEQFF.

The V call is TRBV5-6, the J call TRBJ1-6; D not resolved. From germline, CDR1 is SGHDT and CDR2 YYEEEE. V lost 1 base to trimming and J lost 8 bases, with 16 bases between them. The CDR3 contains 16 residues. This CDR3 is CASSLTGRPGDSPLHF. The CDR3 DNA reads as TGTGCCAGCAGCTTGACCGGGAGACCCGGGGATTCACCCCTCCACTTT.

The V gene is TRBV28, the J gene TRBJ2-1; tentative D call: TRBD2 (6 bases). Trimming took 6 bases from V and 2 from J, leaving 14 bases between them. The germline CDR1 and CDR2 sequences are MDHEN and SYDVKM. This CDR3 has 15 residues. The CDR3 nucleotides are TGTGCCAGCAGAAGATCAGCGGGCGCCTACAATGAGCAGTTCTTC. Translation gives CASRRSAGAYNEQFF.